This T cell receptor beta chain was sequenced in a study of B cell selection in AIRE deficiency. General study results and limits: About 30.6% of healthy-shared Treg sequences were found among patient Tconv cells.

Using immunoSEQ multiplex PCR, the repertoire was profiled, and TCRdb retains in-frame clones only, with some absent. The table lists roughly 24,000 clones, around 96% of them singletons. On this clone: The antigen is not known.

Germline CDR1 MNHNS, CDR2 SASEGT. V shed 7 bases and J shed 0 bases, with 16 bases lying between them. CDR3 size: 15 residues. Sorting defined conventional CD4 T cells as CD4+CD127+. The sequencing input was CD4+CD127+ conventional T cells sorted from PBMCs. V usage is TRBV6-1 and J usage is TRBJ2-7; D may correspond to TRBD1 or TRBD2 (5 bases each). The TCR comes from a human donor in good health. The CDR3 is CASTEGRRPSYEQYF. In DNA, the CDR3 is TGTGCCAGCACTGAGGGGCGTAGGCCCTCCTACGAGCAGTACTTC.